This T cell receptor (beta chain) was sequenced during a study of a mutant IDH1 vaccine in newly diagnosed glioma. Study-level background: Patients arrived already treated with radiotherapy, temozolomide, or both, most having had both.

Note on this clone: What it binds is not known.

TCRdb's table, derived via immunoSEQ multiplex PCR, lists solely in-frame clones and lacks some. Among 50,000 or so clones listed, roughly 83% were seen once. As for time point: week 47, end of study. Vaccine doses each comprised 300 ug of mutant IDH1 20-mer peptide, with topical imiquimod. This TCR was recovered from a woman aged 25-40 years with glioma. Some clones in this sample may be carry-over from other donors' samples. The sequencing here drew on PBMCs, taken from a glioma patient whose treatment included an IDH1 peptide vaccine.

The CDR3 sequence is CASSIGGTDYTEAFF. In nucleotides, the CDR3 is TGTGCCAGTAGTATTGGAGGGACAGACTACACTGAAGCTTTCTTT. This chain joins TRBV19 and TRBJ1-1, with 7 positions matching TRBD1. Germline V gene data show CDR1 as LNHDA and CDR2 as SQIVND (reference sequence). The trim removed 3 bases at V and 3 bases at J, leaving 7 bases unmatched. CDR3 length equals 15 residues.